This T cell receptor beta chain was identified in a study of blood T cell repertoires in COVID-19. The table came from immunoSEQ multiplex PCR; TCRdb's copy has only in-frame clones and leaves some out. Among 200,000 to 250,000 clones listed, about 87% were seen once. Germline lookup yields CDR1 LNHDA and CDR2 SQIVND (reference sequence). The CDR3 spans 15 residues. V lost 5 bases and J lost 0, with 11 bases in between. The chain links TRBV19 to TRBJ2-1; the D gene is possibly TRBD2 (6 bases). The TCR originated in a man between 25 and 39 years old with COVID-19, enrolled during active disease. Sequenced input: peripheral blood. The CDR3 DNA reads as TGTGCCAGTAGTTCTCTAGCGAGCTCCTACAATGAGCAGTTCTTC. Residues: CASSSLASSYNEQFF.